This TCR beta chain appears in the sequencing data of a study of vaccination and CD4 T cells after COVID-19. Turning to the study itself: The study drew post-COVID samples a median roughly 110 days after diagnosis (range 35 to 161).

Points on this clonotype: What it recognizes is unknown.

Regarding treatment: 10-day PBMC culture with coronavirus spike peptide pools or control peptides (ViraFEST assay). During the years 2011-2018, before the COVID-19 pandemic, the unexposed donor's CD4+ T cells were collected. On day 3 and again on day 7, fresh IL-2 medium was used to replace half the medium. The Oncomine TCR Beta short-read assay sequenced DNA from cultured CD4+ T cells. TCRdb used MiXCR to reprocess the PCR reads, holding one entry per CDR3 protein. The data show 7,000 to 8,500 distinct CDR3 sequences, 35% to 45% seen once. The sequenced sample consisted of CD4+ T cells from blood, cultured in vitro. The clonotype comes from a human donor in good health.

The CDR3 is CASSPGTSGGGEQYF. DNA of the CDR3: TGTGCCAGCAGCCCCGGGACTAGCGGGGGGGGCGAGCAGTACTTC. This chain connects TRBV11-2 to TRBJ2-7, with TRBD2 matching over 16 bases. Germline V gene data show CDR1 as SGHAT and CDR2 as FQNNGV. Losses at the gene ends were 5 bases for V and 6 bases for J; bases not matched to a gene: 4. The CDR3 contains 15 residues.